This record covers a single T cell receptor beta chain. Its antigen is not identified. Germline V lookup: CDR1 LGHNT, CDR2 FRNRAP. The CDR3 extends over 14 amino acids. The ends were cut back, 6 bases at V and 4 bases at J, with 15 bases in the middle. The data derive from a study of CD8 T cells in ankylosing spondylitis. Study-wide results and caveats: One TCR beta motif, made up of roughly eight highly homologous variants, appeared characteristic of ankylosing spondylitis blood.

TCRdb analysed the 5' RACE reads with MiXCR anew, one entry per CDR3 protein. Among some 700,000 distinct CDR3 sequences listed, roughly 19% were seen once. The sequenced material came from blood, either unsorted or a sorted T cell fraction (not recorded which). This rearrangement joins TRBV12-5 to TRBJ1-2; D is possibly TRBD1 (5 bases). The clonotype was recovered from a male donor with ankylosing spondylitis. The CDR3 DNA reads TGTGCTAGTGGCTCCTACAGGAGTCTCTATGGCTACACCTTC. Its translation: CASGSYRSLYGYTF.